Listed below are T cell receptor beta chains from one sample, sequenced in a study of Tregs in tolerant kidney transplant recipients. This table comes from immunoSEQ multiplex PCR, and its TCRdb copy is limited to in-frame clones, with some not included. Among some 240,000 clones listed, 80% to 85% were seen once. The sequencing input was CD4+ T cells from blood. Receptors were obtained from a human donor in good health. CDR3s include the opening cysteine and the closing phenylalanine or tryptophan. A D gene is named only where the DNA matches it firmly. Expanded clones get a size class; other rows say once, few or many, or leave the size out.

V: TRBV30
D: NA
size: NA
J: TRBJ1-4
CDR3: CAWSVTATNEKLFF
DNA: TGTGCCTGGAGTGTAACTGCAACTAATGAAAAACTGTTTTTT

V: TRBV5-1
D: NA
size: NA
J: TRBJ2-3
CDR3: CASSLPGSRGTDTQYF
DNA: TGCGCCAGCAGCTTACCCGGGAGTAGGGGCACAGATACGCAGTATTTT

V: TRBV2
D: NA
size: NA
J: TRBJ1-2
CDR3: CASSEFGGSYGYTF
DNA: TGTGCCAGCAGTGAATTCGGGGGGAGCTATGGCTACACCTTC

V: TRBV6-1
D: NA
size: NA
J: TRBJ1-1
CDR3: CASVYWRTEAFF
DNA: TGTGCCAGCGTATACTGGAGAACTGAAGCTTTCTTT

V: TRBV5-1
D: NA
size: NA
J: TRBJ2-2
CDR3: CASSLVGGGASNTGELFF
DNA: TGCGCCAGCAGCTTGGTGGGAGGGGGCGCCTCGAACACCGGGGAGCTGTTTTTT

V: TRBV21-1
D: NA
size: NA
J: TRBJ2-7
CDR3: CASSTQGYEQYF
DNA: TGTGCCAGCAGCACACAGGGTTACGAGCAGTACTTC

V: TRBV4-1
D: TRBD1
size: NA
J: TRBJ2-1
CDR3: CASNTGGRERGRNEQFF
DNA: TGCGCCAGCAACACAGGGGGTCGAGAGCGCGGGCGCAATGAGCAGTTCTTC

V: TRBV9
D: TRBD2
size: NA
J: TRBJ2-3
CDR3: CASTLSIAGESQYF
DNA: TGTGCCAGCACCCTCTCAATAGCGGGAGAGTCGCAGTATTTT

V: TRBV12-5
D: NA
size: NA
J: TRBJ2-7
CDR3: CASGLSGGREQYF
DNA: TGTGCTAGTGGTTTGAGTGGAGGGCGCGAGCAGTACTTC

V: TRBV5-6
D: TRBD2
size: NA
J: TRBJ2-3
CDR3: CASSSLGLAGDADTQYF
DNA: TGTGCCAGCAGCTCCCTGGGACTAGCGGGAGATGCAGATACGCAGTATTTT

V: TRBV19
D: TRBD1
size: once
J: TRBJ1-2
CDR3: CASSPTGSHGYTF
DNA: TGTGCCAGTAGTCCGACAGGGTCGCATGGCTACACCTTC

V: TRBV7-3
D: TRBD2
size: NA
J: TRBJ2-1
CDR3: CASSRTGTTTYNEQFF
DNA: TGTGCCAGCAGTCGAACCGGGACTACGACCTACAATGAGCAGTTCTTC

V: TRBV30
D: NA
size: NA
J: TRBJ1-3
CDR3: CAWGDGGSGNTIYF
DNA: TGTGCCTGGGGGGACGGGGGCTCTGGAAACACCATATATTTT

V: TRBV27
D: TRBD1
size: NA
J: TRBJ2-7
CDR3: CASSNRGPYEQYF
DNA: TGTGCCAGCAGTAACAGGGGACCCTACGAGCAGTACTTC

V: TRBV7-3
D: NA
size: NA
J: TRBJ2-7
CDR3: CASSPAPTSGREQYF
DNA: TGTGCCAGCAGCCCTGCGCCTACGTCCGGTAGAGAGCAGTACTTC

V: TRBV10-1
D: NA
size: NA
J: TRBJ2-7
CDR3: CASSPRGVPYEQYF
DNA: TGCGCCAGCAGTCCCCGGGGAGTCCCATACGAGCAGTACTTC

V: TRBV30
D: NA
size: NA
J: TRBJ1-5
CDR3: CAWSRGPDQPQHF
DNA: TGTGCCTGGAGCAGGGGACCCGATCAGCCCCAGCATTTT

V: TRBV30
D: NA
size: NA
J: TRBJ1-2
CDR3: CAWSVGTSVYGYTF
DNA: TGTGCCTGGAGTGTAGGGACGAGCGTCTATGGCTACACCTTC

V: TRBV4-1
D: TRBD1
size: NA
J: TRBJ2-7
CDR3: CASSQPYRGRPHEQYF
DNA: TGCGCCAGCAGCCAACCGTACAGGGGGCGCCCCCACGAGCAGTACTTC

V: TRBV30
D: NA
size: NA
J: TRBJ2-5
CDR3: CAWRRGEKTQYF
DNA: TGTGCCTGGAGGCGCGGCGAAAAGACCCAGTACTTC

V: TRBV5-1
D: NA
size: NA
J: TRBJ1-2
CDR3: CASSPNGPNYGYTF
DNA: TGCGCCAGCAGCCCCAACGGGCCGAACTATGGCTACACCTTC

V: TRBV10-3
D: NA
size: NA
J: TRBJ2-2
CDR3: CAISFSGSRGGELFF
DNA: TGTGCCATCAGTTTTAGCGGTTCTAGGGGCGGGGAGCTGTTTTTT

V: TRBV27
D: NA
size: once
J: TRBJ2-3
CDR3: CASRNGARESTDTQYF
DNA: TGTGCCAGCAGAAACGGGGCCCGGGAAAGCACAGATACGCAGTATTTT

V: TRBV7-9
D: NA
size: NA
J: TRBJ2-1
CDR3: CASSLSPGGKQFF
DNA: TGTGCCAGCAGCTTATCCCCCGGGGGAAAGCAGTTCTTC

V: TRBV30
D: TRBD2
size: NA
J: TRBJ2-1
CDR3: CAWSVLGSGRLSEQFF
DNA: TGTGCCTGGAGTGTTTTGGGTAGCGGGAGATTAAGTGAGCAGTTCTTC

V: TRBV19
D: NA
size: NA
J: TRBJ2-3
CDR3: CASSEKGGTQYF
DNA: TGTGCCAGTAGCGAAAAAGGGGGTACGCAGTATTTT

V: TRBV5-1
D: NA
size: NA
J: TRBJ2-7
CDR3: CASSFAGSYEQYF
DNA: TGCGCCAGCAGCTTTGCCGGGAGTTACGAGCAGTACTTC

V: TRBV19
D: NA
size: NA
J: TRBJ1-2
CDR3: CASSEHPYGYTF
DNA: TGTGCCAGTAGTGAACACCCCTATGGCTACACCTTC

V: TRBV5-1
D: NA
size: once
J: TRBJ2-3
CDR3: CASSFGTFTDTQYF
DNA: TGCGCCAGCAGCTTCGGGACTTTCACAGATACGCAGTATTTT

V: TRBV5-4
D: TRBD2
size: NA
J: TRBJ2-3
CDR3: CASSLEGLNTDTQYF
DNA: TGTGCCAGCAGCTTGGAGGGACTAAACACAGATACGCAGTATTTT

V: TRBV5-4
D: NA
size: NA
J: TRBJ1-1
CDR3: CASSFARVNTEAFF
DNA: TGTGCCAGCAGCTTTGCACGGGTGAACACTGAAGCTTTCTTT

V: TRBV5-1
D: NA
size: NA
J: TRBJ2-7
CDR3: CASSLGGRYEQYF
DNA: TGCGCCAGCAGCTTGGGGGGTCGGTACGAGCAGTACTTC

V: TRBV7-9
D: NA
size: NA
J: TRBJ1-4
CDR3: CASSLARGEKLFF
DNA: TGTGCCAGCAGCTTAGCGAGAGGCGAAAAACTGTTTTTT

V: TRBV29-1
D: TRBD1
size: NA
J: TRBJ2-5
CDR3: CSVRQGSETQYF
DNA: TGCAGCGTACGACAGGGGTCGGAGACCCAGTACTTC

V: TRBV6-5
D: NA
size: NA
J: TRBJ2-5
CDR3: CASSGTLRAQYF
DNA: TGTGCCAGCAGCGGCACCCTGAGGGCCCAGTACTTC

V: TRBV28
D: TRBD1
size: NA
J: TRBJ1-6
CDR3: CASSFGGTGVNSPLHF
DNA: TGTGCCAGCAGTTTTGGAGGGACAGGCGTAAATTCACCCCTCCACTTT

V: TRBV25-1
D: TRBD1
size: NA
J: TRBJ2-2
CDR3: CASSEARQGDGELFF
DNA: TGTGCCAGCAGTGAGGCGCGACAGGGCGACGGGGAGCTGTTTTTT

V: TRBV7-9
D: TRBD1
size: NA
J: TRBJ2-7
CDR3: CASSKGQGVYEQYF
DNA: TGTGCCAGCAGTAAGGGACAGGGGGTCTACGAGCAGTACTTC

V: TRBV15
D: TRBD2
size: NA
J: TRBJ2-2
CDR3: CATSTYGTSGHGELFF
DNA: TGTGCCACCAGCACTTACGGGACTAGCGGTCACGGGGAGCTGTTTTTT

V: TRBV18
D: NA
size: NA
J: TRBJ2-3
CDR3: CASSPADTQYF
DNA: TGTGCCAGCTCACCAGCTGATACGCAGTATTTT

V: TRBV29-1
D: TRBD1
size: NA
J: TRBJ1-4
CDR3: CSVGYQGDAVKLFF
DNA: TGCAGCGTTGGTTATCAGGGGGACGCCGTAAAACTGTTTTTT

V: TRBV6-5
D: NA
size: NA
J: TRBJ1-5
CDR3: CASSYGRGNQPQHF
DNA: TGTGCCAGCAGTTACGGGCGGGGCAATCAGCCCCAGCATTTT

V: TRBV19
D: TRBD1
size: NA
J: TRBJ1-5
CDR3: CASSTGTGDSNQPQHF
DNA: TGTGCCAGTAGTACCGGGACAGGTGATAGCAATCAGCCCCAGCATTTT

V: TRBV6-1
D: NA
size: NA
J: TRBJ2-1
CDR3: CASSEVGGGHNEQFF
DNA: TGTGCCAGCAGTGAAGTAGGGGGGGGCCACAATGAGCAGTTCTTC

V: TRBV2
D: NA
size: NA
J: TRBJ2-1
CDR3: CASEQGFYNEQFF
DNA: TGTGCCAGCGAACAGGGTTTTTACAATGAGCAGTTCTTC

V: TRBV7-2
D: TRBD1
size: NA
J: TRBJ1-2
CDR3: CASSTGQGLGYTF
DNA: TGTGCCAGCAGCACGGGACAGGGTCTTGGCTACACCTTC

V: TRBV7-3
D: NA
size: NA
J: TRBJ1-1
CDR3: CAGSPTRGAGTEAFF
DNA: TGTGCCGGCAGCCCCACCCGGGGCGCGGGTACTGAAGCTTTCTTT

V: TRBV19
D: TRBD1
size: once
J: TRBJ1-6
CDR3: CASNPYPQTGDGSPLHF
DNA: TGTGCCAGTAACCCATACCCCCAAACAGGGGACGGTTCACCCCTCCACTTT

V: TRBV10-1
D: NA
size: once
J: TRBJ2-5
CDR3: CASSEDWGRWETQYF
DNA: TGCGCCAGCAGCGAAGATTGGGGGCGCTGGGAGACCCAGTACTTC

V: TRBV6-5
D: NA
size: few
J: TRBJ1-5
CDR3: CASRGRYSNQPQHF
DNA: TGTGCCTCCAGGGGCAGATATAGCAATCAGCCCCAGCATTTT

V: TRBV5-1
D: TRBD2
size: once
J: TRBJ2-1
CDR3: CASSSSSGGYGEQFF
DNA: TGCGCCAGCAGCTCGTCTAGCGGGGGGTACGGTGAGCAGTTCTTC

V: TRBV9
D: TRBD1
size: NA
J: TRBJ2-7
CDR3: CASSVRDRPNEQYF
DNA: TGTGCCAGCAGCGTCCGGGACAGGCCCAACGAGCAGTACTTC